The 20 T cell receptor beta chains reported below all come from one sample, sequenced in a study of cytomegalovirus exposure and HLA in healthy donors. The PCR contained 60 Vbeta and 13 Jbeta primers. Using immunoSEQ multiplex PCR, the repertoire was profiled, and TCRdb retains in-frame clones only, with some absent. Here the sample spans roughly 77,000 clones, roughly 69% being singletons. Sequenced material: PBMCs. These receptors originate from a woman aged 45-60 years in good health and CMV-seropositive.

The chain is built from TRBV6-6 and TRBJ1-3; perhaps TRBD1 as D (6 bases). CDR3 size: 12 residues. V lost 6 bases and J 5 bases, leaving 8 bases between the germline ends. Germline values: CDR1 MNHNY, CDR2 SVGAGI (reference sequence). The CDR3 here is CASSRGRNTIYF. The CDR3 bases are TGTGCCAGCAGCAGGGGTCGAAACACCATATATTTT.

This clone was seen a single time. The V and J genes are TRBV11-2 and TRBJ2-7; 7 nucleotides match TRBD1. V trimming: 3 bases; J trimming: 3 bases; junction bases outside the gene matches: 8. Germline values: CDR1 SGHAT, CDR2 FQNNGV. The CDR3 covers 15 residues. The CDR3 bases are TGTGCCAGCAGCTTTGCCGGGACAGATATCTACGAGCAGTACGTC. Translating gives CASSFAGTDIYEQYV.

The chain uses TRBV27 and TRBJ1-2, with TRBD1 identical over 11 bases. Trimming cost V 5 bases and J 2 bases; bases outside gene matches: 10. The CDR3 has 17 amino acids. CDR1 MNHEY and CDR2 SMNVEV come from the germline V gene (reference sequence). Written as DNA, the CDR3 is TGTGCCAGCAGTGGGTGGACAGGGGGCGCGCAGAACTATGGCTACACCTTC. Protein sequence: CASSGWTGGAQNYGYTF.

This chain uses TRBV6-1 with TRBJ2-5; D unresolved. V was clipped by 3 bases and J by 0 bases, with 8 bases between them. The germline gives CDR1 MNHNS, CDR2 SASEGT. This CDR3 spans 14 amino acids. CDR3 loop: CASSDWADQETQYF. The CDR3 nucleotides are TGTGCCAGCAGTGACTGGGCAGACCAAGAGACCCAGTACTTC.

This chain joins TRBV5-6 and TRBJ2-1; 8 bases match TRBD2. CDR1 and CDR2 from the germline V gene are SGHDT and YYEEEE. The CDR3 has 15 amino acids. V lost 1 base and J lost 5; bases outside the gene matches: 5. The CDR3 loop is CASSLIPAGDNEQFF. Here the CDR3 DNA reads TGTGCCAGCAGCTTGATTCCAGCGGGGGACAATGAGCAGTTCTTC.

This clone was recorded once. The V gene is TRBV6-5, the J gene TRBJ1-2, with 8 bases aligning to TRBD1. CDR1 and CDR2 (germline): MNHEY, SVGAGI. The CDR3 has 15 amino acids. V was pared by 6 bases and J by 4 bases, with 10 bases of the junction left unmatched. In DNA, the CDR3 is TGTGCCAGCAGAGCAGAGACAGGGGTTGGCTATGGCTACACCTTC. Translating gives CASRAETGVGYGYTF.

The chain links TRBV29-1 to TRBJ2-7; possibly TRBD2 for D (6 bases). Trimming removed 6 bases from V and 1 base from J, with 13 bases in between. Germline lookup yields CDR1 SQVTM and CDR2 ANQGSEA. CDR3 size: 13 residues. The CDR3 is CSVQTRGSYEQYF. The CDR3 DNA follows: TGCAGCGTCCAGACTAGGGGTTCCTACGAGCAGTACTTC.

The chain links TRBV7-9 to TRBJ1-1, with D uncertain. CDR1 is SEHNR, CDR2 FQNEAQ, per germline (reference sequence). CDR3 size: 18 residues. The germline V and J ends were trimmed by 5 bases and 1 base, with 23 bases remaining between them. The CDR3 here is CASSVIRYAGRGNTEAFF. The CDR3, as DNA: TGTGCCAGCAGCGTTATTCGATACGCGGGCCGGGGGAACACTGAAGCTTTCTTT.

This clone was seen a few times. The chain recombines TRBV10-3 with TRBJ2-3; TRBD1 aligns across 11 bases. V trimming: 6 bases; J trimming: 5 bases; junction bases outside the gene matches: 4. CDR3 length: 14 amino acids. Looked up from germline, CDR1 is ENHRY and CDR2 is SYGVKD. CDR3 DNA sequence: TGTGCCATCAGGGGACAGGGGGAAGTAGATACGCAGTATTTT. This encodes CAIRGQGEVDTQYF.

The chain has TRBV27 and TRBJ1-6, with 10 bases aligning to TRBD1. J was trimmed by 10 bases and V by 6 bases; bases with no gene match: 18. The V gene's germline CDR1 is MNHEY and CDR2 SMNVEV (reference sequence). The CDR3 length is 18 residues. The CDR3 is CASRPIWTGGTLESPLHF. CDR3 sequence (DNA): TGTGCCAGCAGACCGATTTGGACAGGGGGTACTTTAGAATCACCCCTCCACTTT.

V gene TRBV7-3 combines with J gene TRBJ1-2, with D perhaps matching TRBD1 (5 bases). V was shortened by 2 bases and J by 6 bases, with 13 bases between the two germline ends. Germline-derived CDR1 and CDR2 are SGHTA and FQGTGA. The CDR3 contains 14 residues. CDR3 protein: CASSLEGREDGYTF. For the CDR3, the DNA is TGTGCCAGCAGCTTAGAGGGACGGGAGGATGGCTACACCTTC.

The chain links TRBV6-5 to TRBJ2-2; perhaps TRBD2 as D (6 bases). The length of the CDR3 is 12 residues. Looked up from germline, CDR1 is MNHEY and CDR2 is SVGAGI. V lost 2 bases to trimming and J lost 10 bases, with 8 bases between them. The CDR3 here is CASSYGGTELFF. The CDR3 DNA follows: TGTGCCAGCAGTTACGGCGGGACGGAGCTGTTTTTT.

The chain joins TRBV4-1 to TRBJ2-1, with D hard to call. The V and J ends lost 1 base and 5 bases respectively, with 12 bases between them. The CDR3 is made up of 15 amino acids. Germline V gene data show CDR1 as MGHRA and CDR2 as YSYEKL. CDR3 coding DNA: TGCGCCAGCAGCCAAGCTCCGGTCCCCAACAATGAGCAGTTCTTC. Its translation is CASSQAPVPNNEQFF.

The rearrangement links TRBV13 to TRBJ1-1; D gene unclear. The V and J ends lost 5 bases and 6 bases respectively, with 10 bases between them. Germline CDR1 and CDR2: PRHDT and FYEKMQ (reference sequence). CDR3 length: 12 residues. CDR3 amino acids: CASSRNLAEAFF. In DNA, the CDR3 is TGTGCCAGCAGCCGAAACTTGGCTGAAGCTTTCTTT.

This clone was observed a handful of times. The CDR3 coding sequence is TGTGCCAGAAGCTTGTCCCCTTGGACAGGGGAAAATGAAAAACTGTTTTTT. It translates to CARSLSPWTGENEKLFF. V is TRBV5-3 and J is TRBJ1-4; 9 bases are a match to TRBD1. TRBV5-3 is sorted into the ORF group, with uncertain function. Losses at the gene ends were 1 base for V and 5 bases for J; bases not matched to a gene: 9. The CDR3 has 17 residues.

CDR3: CASSTEFGEYNEQFF. DNA for the CDR3: TGTGCCAGCAGCACCGAGTTTGGAGAGTACAATGAGCAGTTCTTC. V is TRBV7-3 and J is TRBJ2-1; D call uncertain. With 5 bases removed from V and 4 bases from J, the gap between germline ends came to 15 bases. Looked up from germline, CDR1 is SGHTA and CDR2 is FQGTGA. The CDR3 contains 15 residues.

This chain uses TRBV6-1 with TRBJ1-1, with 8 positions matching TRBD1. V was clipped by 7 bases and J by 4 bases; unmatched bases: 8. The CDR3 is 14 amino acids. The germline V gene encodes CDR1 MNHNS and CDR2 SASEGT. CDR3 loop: CASMLTGEITEAFF. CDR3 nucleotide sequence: TGTGCCAGCATGCTGACAGGGGAGATCACTGAAGCTTTCTTT.

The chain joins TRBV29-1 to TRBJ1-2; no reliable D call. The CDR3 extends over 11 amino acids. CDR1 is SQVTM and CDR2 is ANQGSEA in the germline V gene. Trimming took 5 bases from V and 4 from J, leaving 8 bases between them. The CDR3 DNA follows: TGCAGCGTTAGTCAGGTCTATGGCTACACCTTC. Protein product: CSVSQVYGYTF. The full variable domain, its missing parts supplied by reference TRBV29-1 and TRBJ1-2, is SAVISQKPSRDICQRGTSLTIQCQVDSQVTMMFWYRQQPGQSLTLIATANQGSEATYESGFVIDKFPISRPNLTFSTLTVSNMSPEDSSIYLCSVSQVYGYTFGSGTRLTVV.

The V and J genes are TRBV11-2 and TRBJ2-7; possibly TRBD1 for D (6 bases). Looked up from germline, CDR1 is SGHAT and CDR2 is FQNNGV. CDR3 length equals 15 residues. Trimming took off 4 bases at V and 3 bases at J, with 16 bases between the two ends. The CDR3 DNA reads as TGTGCCAGCAGCTCGAAGGATCACAGGGTCTACGAGCAGTACTTC. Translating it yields CASSSKDHRVYEQYF. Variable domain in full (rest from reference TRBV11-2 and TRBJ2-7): EAGVAQSPRYKIIEKRQSVAFWCNPISGHATLYWYQQILGQGPKLLIQFQNNGVVDDSQLPKDRFSAERLKGVDSTLKIQPAKLEDSAVYLCASSSKDHRVYEQYFGPGTRLTVT.

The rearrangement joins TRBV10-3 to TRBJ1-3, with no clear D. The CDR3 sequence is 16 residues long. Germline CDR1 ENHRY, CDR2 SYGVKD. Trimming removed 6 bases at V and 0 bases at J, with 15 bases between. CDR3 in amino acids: CAIRADSQPSGNTIYF. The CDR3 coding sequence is TGTGCCATCAGGGCGGACTCCCAACCCTCTGGAAACACCATATATTTT.